This record concerns one TCR beta chain sequence. Resolution of symptoms, clearance, or two negative PCRs was present in recovered Cohort 3 donors. These data originate in a study of blood T cell repertoires in COVID-19. Study context: PBMCs, B-cell-depleted T cells, or T cells were the source of the cDNA or gDNA that made up the material.

Methods used by the authors: Cell counts per sample came from amplifying reference gene primers. Generated by immunoSEQ multiplex PCR, the TCRdb table keeps only in-frame clones and is missing some. V and J calls and clone size come straight from that table; D and trimming were deduced from the DNA. The sample gives 300,000 to 350,000 clones, 80% to 90% of which show up once; around 5% is in the top ten. CDR3 length equals 14 residues. Germline assignment: CDR1 SGHVS and CDR2 FQNEAQ. V was shortened by 2 bases and J by 4 bases, with 9 bases between the two germline ends. Sequencing was performed on PBMCs or T cells enriched from blood (not recorded which). The chain has TRBV7-8 and TRBJ1-5; D ambiguous. The receptor comes from a man younger than 45 who had recovered from COVID-19. The CDR3, as DNA: TGTGCCAGCAGCTTATTAGTCTCGAATCAGCCCCAGCATTTT. Protein: CASSLLVSNQPQHF.